These 18 T cell receptor beta chains originate from one sample sequenced in a study of response to subunit inactivated influenza vaccine. In TCRdb, the RT-PCR reads were re-called with MiXCR into one record per CDR3 protein. The sample includes about 240,000 distinct CDR3 sequences, approximately 12% of them seen just once. Sequences were derived from non-naive T cells sorted from PBMCs, sampled 14 to 15 days before vaccination. Receptor source: a man aged 50 to 60 who received an inactivated influenza vaccine.

In this sample, this clonotype turned up many times. The chain recombines TRBV28 with TRBJ2-7; the D call may be TRBD1 or TRBD2 (6 bases each). CDR1 is MDHEN, CDR2 SYDVKM, per germline. Trimming removed 8 bases at V and 3 bases at J, with 14 bases between. CDR3 size: 13 residues. In nucleotides, the CDR3 is TGTGCCAGCGGGGAGGACAGTGACTACGAGCAGTACTTC. Amino acid sequence: CASGEDSDYEQYF. The full variable domain, completed using reference TRBV28 and TRBJ2-7, is DVKVTQSSRYLVKRTGEKVFLECVQDMDHENMFWYRQDPGLGLRLIYFSYDVKMKEKGDIPEGYSVSREKKERFSLILESASTNQTSMYLCASGEDSDYEQYFGPGTRLTVT.

This clonotype was recorded a few times. The rearrangement uses TRBV30 and TRBJ1-3; no firm D call. There are 11 residues in the CDR3. The germline CDR1 and CDR2 sequences are GTSNPN and SVGIG (reference sequence). Trimming stripped 5 bases from V and 4 bases from J, with 6 bases between. CDR3 amino acids: CAWGSGNTIYF. CDR3 DNA: TGTGCCTGGGGGTCGGGAAACACCATATATTTT. Using reference TRBV30 and TRBJ1-3 for the parts outside the CDR3, the full variable domain is SQTIHQWPATLVQPVGSPLSLECTVEGTSNPNLYWYRQAAGRGLQLLFYSVGIGQISSEVPQNLSASRPQDRQFILSSKKLLLSDSGFYLCAWGSGNTIYFGEGSWLTVV.

A few counts support this clonotype. CDR3 residues: CSARDYKSTYEQYF. CDR3 DNA: TGCAGTGCTAGGGACTACAAGTCCACCTACGAGCAGTACTTC. V gene TRBV20-1 combines with J gene TRBJ2-7; possible D gene TRBD2, 6 bases. The germline V gene encodes CDR1 DFQATT and CDR2 SNEGSKA (reference sequence). V was cut by 3 bases and J by 2 bases, with 14 bases left in between. The CDR3 contains 14 residues.

Ten or more counts support this clonotype. The rearrangement links TRBV9 to TRBJ2-3, with D perhaps matching TRBD1 (6 bases). There are 15 residues in the CDR3. V was pared by 3 bases and J by 0 bases, with 11 bases between. CDR1 SGDLS and CDR2 YYNGEE come from the germline V gene. This chain's CDR3 is CASSEGEASTDTQYF. In DNA, the CDR3 is TGTGCCAGCAGCGAGGGGGAAGCTAGCACAGATACGCAGTATTTT. The full variable domain, with the rest looked up from reference TRBV9 and TRBJ2-3, is DSGVTQTPKHLITATGQRVTLRCSPRSGDLSVYWYQQSLDQGLQFLIQYYNGEERAKGNILERFSAQQFPDLHSELNLSSLELGDSALYFCASSEGEASTDTQYFGPGTRLTVL.

This clonotype has a handful of counts. The chain recombines TRBV10-2 with TRBJ1-1; D call uncertain. The V end lost 0 bases, the J end lost 4 bases, and 6 bases lay between the germline ends. The CDR3 runs to 13 residues. CDR1 and CDR2 from the germline V gene are WSHSY and SAAADI. The CDR3 DNA sequence: TGCGCCAGCAGTGAGTCGGAAGGCACTGAAGCTTTCTTT. Translating gives CASSESEGTEAFF.

This clonotype showed up just a few times. The rearrangement links TRBV5-6 to TRBJ2-4; D perhaps matches TRBD2 (5 bases). V was clipped by 2 bases and J by 1 base, with 7 bases between them. The CDR3 runs to 14 residues. The V gene's germline CDR1 is SGHDT and CDR2 YYEEEE. DNA of the CDR3: TGTGCCAGCAGCTTCCCTAGCGCCAAAAACATTCAGTACTTC. Translation: CASSFPSAKNIQYF.

The table lists this clonotype with a few counts. This sequence joins TRBV24-1 and TRBJ2-1; D remains unclear. Germline CDR1 reads KGHDR; CDR2 reads SFDVKD. Trimming took 3 bases from V and 6 from J, leaving 8 bases between them. The CDR3 contains 13 residues. The CDR3 coding sequence is TGTGCCACCAGTGATACTCTACGCAATGAGCAGTTCTTC. Translating gives CATSDTLRNEQFF.

V is TRBV18 and J is TRBJ1-2, with a tentative D call TRBD1 (5 bases). The CDR3 has 12 amino acids. Germline CDR1 KGHSH, CDR2 LQKENI. Trimming took 2 bases from V and 5 from J, leaving 6 bases between them. The CDR3 is CASSPSGYGYTF. The CDR3 nucleotides read TGTGCCAGCTCACCATCAGGGTATGGCTACACCTTC.

The chain has TRBV20-1 and TRBJ1-2; 10 bases match TRBD1. Germline V CDR1 and CDR2: DFQATT, SNEGSKA (reference sequence). The CDR3 totals 13 residues. Trimming at V came to 8 bases and at J to 9 bases, leaving 12 bases not matched to a gene. The CDR3 DNA reads TGCAGTACCTCGACCACCGACAGGGGGCGCTACACCTTC. Residues: CSTSTTDRGRYTF.

This clonotype was counted only a few times. CDR3 nucleotide sequence: TGTGCCAGTAGGCCGGACAGGAGCTCTGGAAACACCATATATTTT. Protein: CASRPDRSSGNTIYF. The V call is TRBV19, the J call TRBJ1-3; 7 bases line up with TRBD1. The V gene end was trimmed by 6 bases and the J gene end by 0 bases; junction bases not matched to a gene: 5. Germline CDR1 LNHDA, CDR2 SQIVND (reference sequence). The CDR3 loop spans 15 amino acids.

This chain uses TRBV20-1 with TRBJ2-5, with TRBD2 matching 9 bases. V was clipped by 2 bases and J by 4 bases; unmatched bases: 8. The CDR3 totals 15 residues. Germline values: CDR1 DFQATT, CDR2 SNEGSKA (reference sequence). CDR3 nucleotides: TGCAGTGCTAGATACGGCGGGGGGGCCTCAGAGACCCAGTACTTC. Residues: CSARYGGGASETQYF.

This clonotype was counted between two and nine times. This sequence joins TRBV5-5 and TRBJ2-2; 8 bases are shared with TRBD1. The length of the CDR3 is 14 residues. Per germline, CDR1 SGHKS and CDR2 YYEKEE (reference sequence). V dropped 4 bases and J dropped 6; count of bases not matched to a gene: 5. The CDR3 DNA sequence: TGTGCCAGCAGCCTGACAGGGGTTGCCGGGGAGCTGTTTTTT. Translated: CASSLTGVAGELFF.

This clonotype was seen ten or more times. The rearrangement joins TRBV7-2 to TRBJ2-3; D not certain. Germline CDR1 SGHTA, CDR2 FQGNSA. V was cut by 5 bases and J by 2 bases, with 5 bases left in between. The CDR3 is 12 amino acids. DNA of the CDR3: TGTGCCAGCAGCGCCCTCACAGATACGCAGTATTTT. It encodes CASSALTDTQYF.

This sequence joins TRBV28 and TRBJ1-2, with TRBD1 matching 9 bases. V shed 4 bases, J shed 7 bases, and the junction held 7 bases outside the gene matches. CDR1 and CDR2 (germline): MDHEN, SYDVKM. The CDR3 length is 14 residues. Written as DNA, the CDR3 is TGTGCCAGCAGTTCTCGGGACAGGGATGGTGGCTACACCTTC. Encoded protein: CASSSRDRDGGYTF.

This clonotype was seen only a few times. J is TRBJ1-4 and V is TRBV4-2, with a tentative D call TRBD1 (6 bases). This CDR3 is 15 amino acids long. Germline CDR1 is LGHNA and CDR2 is YNFKEQ. Deletions cut 5 bases from V and 8 bases from J, with 18 bases between. The CDR3 sequence is CASSTGEGGGEKLFF. The CDR3 DNA is TGTGCCAGCAGCACCGGGGAGGGGGGCGGCGAAAAACTGTTTTTT.

Only a few counts were recorded for this clonotype. This sequence joins TRBV2 and TRBJ1-1; tentative D call: TRBD1 (6 bases). CDR1 is SNHLY and CDR2 is FYNNEI in the germline V gene. The CDR3 sequence is 13 residues long. V lost 5 bases, J lost 11 bases, and 18 bases lay in between. The CDR3 spells CASSYQGNPPAFF. CDR3 DNA sequence: TGTGCCAGCAGTTATCAGGGGAACCCCCCCGCTTTCTTT.

The chain employs TRBV20-1 and TRBJ2-4; 10 positions match TRBD1. Germline assignment: CDR1 DFQATT and CDR2 SNEGSKA (reference sequence). The ends lost 5 bases at V and 1 base at J; junction bases unmatched: 11. There are 17 residues in the CDR3. DNA of the CDR3: TGCAGTGCTGGGGGGTCGGGACAGGGGTCGGCCAAAAACATTCAGTACTTC. This gives the protein CSAGGSGQGSAKNIQYF.

There are a few counts of this clonotype. The chain uses TRBV4-2 and TRBJ2-1; 8 bases map to TRBD1. In germline, CDR1 is LGHNA, CDR2 YNFKEQ. This CDR3 has 16 residues. Trimming took 3 bases from V and 6 from J; bases not matched to a gene: 10. In nucleotides, the CDR3 is TGTGCCAGCAGCCACAGATCGGTAGACAGGGGCAATGAGCAGTTCTTC. Translation: CASSHRSVDRGNEQFF.